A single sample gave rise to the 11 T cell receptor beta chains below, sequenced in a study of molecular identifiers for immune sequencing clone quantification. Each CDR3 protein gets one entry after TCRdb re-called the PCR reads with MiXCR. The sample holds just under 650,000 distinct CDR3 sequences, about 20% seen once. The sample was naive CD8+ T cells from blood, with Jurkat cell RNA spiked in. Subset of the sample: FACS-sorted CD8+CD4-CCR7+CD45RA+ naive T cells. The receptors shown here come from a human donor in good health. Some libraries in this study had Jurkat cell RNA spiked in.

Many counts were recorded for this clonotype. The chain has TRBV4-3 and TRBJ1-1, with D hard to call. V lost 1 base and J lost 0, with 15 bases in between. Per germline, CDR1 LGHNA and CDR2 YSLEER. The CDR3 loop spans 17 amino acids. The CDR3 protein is CASSQGLVRSMNTEAFF. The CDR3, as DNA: TGCGCCAGCAGCCAAGGATTGGTCAGGTCGATGAACACTGAAGCTTTCTTT.

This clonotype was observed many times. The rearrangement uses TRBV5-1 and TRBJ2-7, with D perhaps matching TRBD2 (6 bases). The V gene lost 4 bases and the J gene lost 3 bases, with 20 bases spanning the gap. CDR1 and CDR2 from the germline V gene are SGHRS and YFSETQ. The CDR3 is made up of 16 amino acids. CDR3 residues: CASSGGAQTQDYEQYF. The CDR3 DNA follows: TGCGCCAGCAGCGGCGGGGCTCAGACTCAGGACTACGAGCAGTACTTC.

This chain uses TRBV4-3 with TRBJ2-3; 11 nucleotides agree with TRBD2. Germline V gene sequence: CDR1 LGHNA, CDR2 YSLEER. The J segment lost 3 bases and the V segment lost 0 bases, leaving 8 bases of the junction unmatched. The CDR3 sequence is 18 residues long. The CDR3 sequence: CASSQDRRLAGGTDTQYF. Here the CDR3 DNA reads TGCGCCAGCAGCCAAGATAGACGGCTAGCGGGGGGAACAGATACGCAGTATTTT.

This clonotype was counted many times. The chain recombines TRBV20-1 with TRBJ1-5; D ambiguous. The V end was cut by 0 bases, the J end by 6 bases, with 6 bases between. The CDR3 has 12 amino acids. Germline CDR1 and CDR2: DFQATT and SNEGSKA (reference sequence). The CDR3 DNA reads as TGCAGTGCTAGAGATTTCTTTCAGCCCCAGCATTTT. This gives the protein CSARDFFQPQHF.

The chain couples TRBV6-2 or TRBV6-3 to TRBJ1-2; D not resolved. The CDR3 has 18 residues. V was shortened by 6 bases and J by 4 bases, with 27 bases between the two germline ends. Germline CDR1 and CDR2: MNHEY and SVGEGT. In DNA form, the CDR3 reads TGTGCCAGCAGAGAGATTCAGGAGCTTGGGGAACTTGGCTATGGCTACACCTTC. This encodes CASREIQELGELGYGYTF.

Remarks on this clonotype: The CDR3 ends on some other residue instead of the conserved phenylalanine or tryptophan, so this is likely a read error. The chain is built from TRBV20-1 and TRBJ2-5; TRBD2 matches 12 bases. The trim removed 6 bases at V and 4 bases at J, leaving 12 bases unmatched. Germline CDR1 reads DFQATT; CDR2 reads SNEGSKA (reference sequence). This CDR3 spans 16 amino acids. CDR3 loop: CSASRTSGILVETQYL. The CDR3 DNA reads TGCAGTGCCAGCAGGACTAGCGGGATCTTGGTAGAGACCCAGTACCTC.

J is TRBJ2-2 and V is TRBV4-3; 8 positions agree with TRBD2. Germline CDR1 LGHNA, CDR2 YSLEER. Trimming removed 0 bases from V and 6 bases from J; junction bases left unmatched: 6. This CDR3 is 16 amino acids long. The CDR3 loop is CASSQDPGLVPGELFF. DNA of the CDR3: TGCGCCAGCAGCCAAGACCCGGGACTAGTTCCCGGGGAGCTGTTTTTT.

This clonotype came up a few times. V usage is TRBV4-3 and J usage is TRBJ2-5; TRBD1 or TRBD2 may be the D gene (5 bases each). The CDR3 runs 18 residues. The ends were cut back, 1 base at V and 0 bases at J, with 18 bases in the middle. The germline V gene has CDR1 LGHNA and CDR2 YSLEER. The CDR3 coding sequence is TGCGCCAGCAGCCAAGTCGATCAGGGAGAGGGGTACCAAGAGACCCAGTACTTC. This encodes CASSQVDQGEGYQETQYF.

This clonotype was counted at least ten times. This chain's CDR3 is CASRGTHTEAFF. The CDR3 nucleotides are TGTGCCAGCAGGGGGACCCACACTGAAGCTTTCTTT. The J gene is TRBJ1-1, the V gene TRBV12-3 or TRBV12-4; perhaps TRBD1 as D (5 bases). The CDR3 has 12 amino acids. Trimming left V 6 bases short and J 3 bases short, with 8 bases between.

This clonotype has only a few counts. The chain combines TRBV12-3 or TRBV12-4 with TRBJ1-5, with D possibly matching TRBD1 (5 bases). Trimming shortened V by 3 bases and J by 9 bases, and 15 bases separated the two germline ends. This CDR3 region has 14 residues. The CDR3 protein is CASSLATVARPQHF. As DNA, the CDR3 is TGTGCCAGCAGTTTGGCGACAGTTGCTCGGCCCCAGCATTTT.

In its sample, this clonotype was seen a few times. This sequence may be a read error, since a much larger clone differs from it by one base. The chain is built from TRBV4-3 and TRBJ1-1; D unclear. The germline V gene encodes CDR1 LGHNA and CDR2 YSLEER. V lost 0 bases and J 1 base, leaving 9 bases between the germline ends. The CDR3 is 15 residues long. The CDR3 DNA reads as TGCGCCAGCAGCCAAGACGACACAGCGAACACTGAAGCTTTCTTT. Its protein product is CASSQDDTANTEAFF.